Below, 8 T cell receptor beta chains from the same sample are listed, as sequenced in a study of T cells in Graves' hyperthyroidism and ophthalmopathy (dated by TCRdb to the late 2010s). The method behind the library was multiplex PCR. Instrument used: Illumina HiSeq 2000. TCR beta CDR3 regions were amplified from RNA transcripts. A first-round RT-PCR of the TCR CDR3 used the HTBI primer set with the Qiagen OneStep RT-PCR kit. The raw public reads went through TCRdb reprocessing: fastp at Q25, MiXCR clone calling, in-frame beta chains kept. One record per CDR3 amino acid sequence lists the most common genes and DNA. This sample lists approximately 400,000 distinct CDR3 sequences; approximately 17% were detected once. Jointly, the top ten make up roughly two fifths of the sample. The sample was blood. Source of these receptors: a man aged 18 to 30 with Graves' ophthalmopathy.

This clonotype has more than one count but fewer than ten. This chain joins TRBV18 and TRBJ2-7; 7 bases fit TRBD1. There are 15 residues in the CDR3. Germline CDR1 is KGHSH and CDR2 is LQKENI. V gave up 3 bases and J gave up 5 bases; unmatched junction bases: 10. The CDR3 protein is CASSPPGRGTDEQYF. As DNA, the CDR3 is TGTGCCAGCTCACCCCCAGGCAGGGGGACCGACGAGCAGTACTTC.

The rearrangement links TRBV12-3 or TRBV12-4 to TRBJ1-6; perhaps TRBD1 as D (5 bases). V was shortened by 6 bases and J by 5 bases, with 17 bases between the two germline ends. This CDR3 is 16 amino acids long. The CDR3 DNA reads TGTGCCAGCAGCGAGACAGATAGATTTGATAATTCACCCCTCCACTTT. Its translation is CASSETDRFDNSPLHF.

This clonotype was counted between two and nine times. The chain recombines TRBV10-2 with TRBJ2-2, with a tentative D call TRBD2 (7 bases). This CDR3 is built from 16 residues. Germline V gene data show CDR1 as WSHSY and CDR2 as SAAADI. V lost 3 bases and J lost 3, with 14 bases in between. The CDR3 nucleotides are TGCGCCAGCAGTGACCATAGGGGGAGGGACACCGGGGAGCTGTTTTTT. Translating it yields CASSDHRGRDTGELFF.

Ten or more counts support this clonotype. This chain uses TRBV2 with TRBJ2-2; perhaps TRBD1 as D (6 bases). CDR1 is SNHLY and CDR2 is FYNNEI in the germline V gene. V was clipped by 3 bases and J by 2 bases, with 7 bases between them. The CDR3 consists of 14 residues. The CDR3 DNA sequence: TGTGCCAGCAGTGAGGACAGAAACACCGGGGAGCTGTTTTTT. Translation: CASSEDRNTGELFF.

This clonotype came up a few times. The V and J genes are TRBV3-1 and TRBJ2-1; 13 nucleotides line up with TRBD2. The CDR3 loop spans 16 amino acids. The germline CDR1 and CDR2 sequences are LGHDT and YNNKEL (reference sequence). V lost 4 bases to trimming and J lost 5 bases; unmatched junction nucleotides: 5. The chain's CDR3 is CASSPRLAGGHNEQFF. For the CDR3, the DNA is TGTGCCAGCAGCCCGAGACTAGCGGGGGGCCACAATGAGCAGTTCTTC.

This clonotype was detected only a few times. This CDR3 is CASSQAPGGTGKTEAFF. The CDR3 nucleotides read TGCGCCAGCAGCCAAGCCCCAGGAGGGACAGGGAAAACTGAAGCTTTCTTT. The V gene is TRBV4-1, the J gene TRBJ1-1; 9 nucleotides match TRBD1. V was pared by 1 base and J by 5 bases, with 11 bases of the junction left unmatched. The length of the CDR3 is 17 residues. CDR1 and CDR2 (germline): MGHRA, YSYEKL.

The genes are TRBV19 and TRBJ1-4, with D unresolved. This CDR3 contains 19 residues. Per germline, CDR1 LNHDA and CDR2 SQIVND (reference sequence). V lost 7 bases to trimming and J lost 0 bases, with 24 bases between them. This CDR3 reads CASTPGWRRKSATNEKLFF. CDR3 DNA: TGTGCCAGTACCCCTGGCTGGCGAAGGAAATCTGCAACTAATGAAAAACTGTTTTTT.

This clonotype was recorded once. The V call is TRBV5-1, the J call TRBJ2-3, with a possible D match to TRBD2 (5 bases). Per germline, CDR1 SGHRS and CDR2 YFSETQ. The CDR3 extends over 18 amino acids. Trimming stripped 0 bases from V and 6 bases from J, with 23 bases between. CDR3 region: CASSLAFAGTRRGDTQYF. For the CDR3, the DNA is TGCGCCAGCAGCTTGGCGTTTGCCGGTACTAGGCGCGGGGATACGCAGTATTTT.